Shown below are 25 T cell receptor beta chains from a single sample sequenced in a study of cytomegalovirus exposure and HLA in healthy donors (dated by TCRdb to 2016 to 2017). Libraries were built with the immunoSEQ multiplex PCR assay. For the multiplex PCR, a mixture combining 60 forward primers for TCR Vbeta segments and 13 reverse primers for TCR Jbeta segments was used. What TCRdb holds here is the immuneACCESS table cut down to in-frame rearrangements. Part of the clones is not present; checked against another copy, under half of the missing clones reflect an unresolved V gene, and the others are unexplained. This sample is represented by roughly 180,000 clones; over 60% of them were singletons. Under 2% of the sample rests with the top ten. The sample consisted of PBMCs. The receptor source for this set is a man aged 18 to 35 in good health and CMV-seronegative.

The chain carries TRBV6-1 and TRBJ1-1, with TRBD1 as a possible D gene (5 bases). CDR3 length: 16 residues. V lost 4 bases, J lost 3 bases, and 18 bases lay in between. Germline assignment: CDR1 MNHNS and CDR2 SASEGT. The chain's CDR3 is CASSVLTQIQDTEAFF. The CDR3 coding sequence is TGTGCCAGCAGTGTCCTGACGCAAATACAGGACACTGAAGCTTTCTTT.

CDR3 sequence: CASSLSAADSFQETQYF. CDR3 in DNA: TGTGCCAGCAGTTTATCGGCGGCAGATAGCTTTCAAGAGACCCAGTACTTC. The V gene is TRBV27, the J gene TRBJ2-5, with D unclear. V was clipped by 0 bases and J by 2 bases, with 16 bases between them. The V gene's germline CDR1 is MNHEY and CDR2 SMNVEV (reference sequence). The CDR3 consists of 17 residues.

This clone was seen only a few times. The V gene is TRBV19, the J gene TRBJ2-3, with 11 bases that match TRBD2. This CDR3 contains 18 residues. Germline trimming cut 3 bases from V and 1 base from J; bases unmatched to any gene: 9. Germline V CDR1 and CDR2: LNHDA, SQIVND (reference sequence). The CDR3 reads CASSMPNLAGGRTDTQYF. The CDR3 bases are TGTGCCAGTAGTATGCCCAATCTAGCGGGGGGCCGCACAGATACGCAGTATTTT. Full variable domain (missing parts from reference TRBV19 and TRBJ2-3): DGGITQSPKYLFRKEGQNVTLSCEQNLNHDAMYWYRQDPGQGLRLIYYSQIVNDFQKGDIAEGYSVSREKKESFPLTVTSAQKNPTAFYLCASSMPNLAGGRTDTQYFGPGTRLTVL.

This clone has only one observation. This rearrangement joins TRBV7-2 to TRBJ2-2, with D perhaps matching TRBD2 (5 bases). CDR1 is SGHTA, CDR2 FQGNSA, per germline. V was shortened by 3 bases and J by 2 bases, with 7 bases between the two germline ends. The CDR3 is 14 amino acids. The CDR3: CASSFGLNTGELFF. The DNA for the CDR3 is TGTGCCAGCAGCTTCGGACTTAACACCGGGGAGCTGTTTTTT.

CDR3 in DNA: TGTGCCAGCAGTCGGACACCTGGCTCCTACGAGCAGTACTTC. Translation: CASSRTPGSYEQYF. The chain recombines TRBV6-5 with TRBJ2-7; the D gene is possibly TRBD1 (5 bases). CDR1 is MNHEY, CDR2 SVGAGI, per germline. This CDR3 spans 14 amino acids. V gave up 5 bases and J gave up 0 bases, with 11 bases separating them.

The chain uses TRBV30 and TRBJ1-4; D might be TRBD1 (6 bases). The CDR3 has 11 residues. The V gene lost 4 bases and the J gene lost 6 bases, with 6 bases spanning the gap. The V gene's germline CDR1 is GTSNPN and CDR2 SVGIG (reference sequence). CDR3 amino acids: CAWKGDEKLFF. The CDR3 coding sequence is TGTGCCTGGAAGGGGGATGAAAAACTGTTTTTT.

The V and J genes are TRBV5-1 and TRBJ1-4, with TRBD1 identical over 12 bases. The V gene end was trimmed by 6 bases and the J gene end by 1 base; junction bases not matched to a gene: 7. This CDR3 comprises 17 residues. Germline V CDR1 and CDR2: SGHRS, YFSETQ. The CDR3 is CASTMGQGAGTNEKLFF. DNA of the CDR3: TGCGCCAGCACCATGGGACAGGGGGCTGGAACTAATGAAAAACTGTTTTTT.

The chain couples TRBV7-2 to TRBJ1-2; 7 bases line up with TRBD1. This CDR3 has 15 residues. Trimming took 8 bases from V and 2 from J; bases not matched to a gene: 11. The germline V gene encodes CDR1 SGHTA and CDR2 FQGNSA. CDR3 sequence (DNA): TGTGCCAGCGCTTGGGGGGACAGCCGCAACTATGGCTACACCTTC. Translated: CASAWGDSRNYGYTF.

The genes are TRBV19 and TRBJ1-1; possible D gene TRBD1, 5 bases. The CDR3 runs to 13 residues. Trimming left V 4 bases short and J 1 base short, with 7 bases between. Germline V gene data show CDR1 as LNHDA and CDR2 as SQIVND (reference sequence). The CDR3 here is CASSSDRNTEAFF. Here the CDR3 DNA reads TGTGCCAGTAGTAGTGACAGGAACACTGAAGCTTTCTTT. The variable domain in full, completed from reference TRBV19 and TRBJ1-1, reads DGGITQSPKYLFRKEGQNVTLSCEQNLNHDAMYWYRQDPGQGLRLIYYSQIVNDFQKGDIAEGYSVSREKKESFPLTVTSAQKNPTAFYLCASSSDRNTEAFFGQGTRLTVV.

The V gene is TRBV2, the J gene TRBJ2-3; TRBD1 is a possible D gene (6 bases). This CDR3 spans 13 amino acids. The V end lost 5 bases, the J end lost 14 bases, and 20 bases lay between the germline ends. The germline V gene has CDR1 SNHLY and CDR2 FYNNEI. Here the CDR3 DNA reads TGTGCCAGCAGTCTCCTAGGGGGACCCCAAACGTATTTT. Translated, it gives CASSLLGGPQTYF.

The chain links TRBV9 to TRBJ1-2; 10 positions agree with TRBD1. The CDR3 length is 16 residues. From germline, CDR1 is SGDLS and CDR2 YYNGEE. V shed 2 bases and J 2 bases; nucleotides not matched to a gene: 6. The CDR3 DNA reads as TGTGCCAGCAGCGTTGGAGAGGGACAGGGGAACTATGGCTACACCTTC. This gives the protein CASSVGEGQGNYGYTF.

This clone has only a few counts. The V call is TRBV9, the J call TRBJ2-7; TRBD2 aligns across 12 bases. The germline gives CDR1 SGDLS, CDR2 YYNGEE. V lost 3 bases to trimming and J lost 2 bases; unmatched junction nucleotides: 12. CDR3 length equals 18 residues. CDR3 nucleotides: TGTGCCAGCAGCGCTGGACTAGCGGGGCCCCTCTATCCCTACGAGCAGTACTTC. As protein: CASSAGLAGPLYPYEQYF.

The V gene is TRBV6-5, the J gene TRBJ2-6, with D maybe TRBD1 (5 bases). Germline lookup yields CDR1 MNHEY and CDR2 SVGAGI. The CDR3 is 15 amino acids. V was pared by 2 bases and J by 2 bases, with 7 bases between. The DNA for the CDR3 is TGTGCCAGCAGTTACACACAGGCTGGGGCCAACGTCCTGACTTTC. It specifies CASSYTQAGANVLTF.

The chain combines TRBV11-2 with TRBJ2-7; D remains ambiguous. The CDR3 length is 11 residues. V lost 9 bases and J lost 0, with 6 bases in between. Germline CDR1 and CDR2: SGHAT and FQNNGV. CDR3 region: CASSVSYEQYF. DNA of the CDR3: TGTGCCAGTTCGGTCTCCTACGAGCAGTACTTC.

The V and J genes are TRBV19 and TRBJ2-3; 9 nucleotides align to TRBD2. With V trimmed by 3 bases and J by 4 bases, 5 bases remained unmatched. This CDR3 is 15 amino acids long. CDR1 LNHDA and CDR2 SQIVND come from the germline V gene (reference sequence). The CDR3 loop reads CASSIGRGGPDTQYF. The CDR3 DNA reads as TGTGCCAGTAGTATTGGGCGGGGGGGGCCAGATACGCAGTATTTT.

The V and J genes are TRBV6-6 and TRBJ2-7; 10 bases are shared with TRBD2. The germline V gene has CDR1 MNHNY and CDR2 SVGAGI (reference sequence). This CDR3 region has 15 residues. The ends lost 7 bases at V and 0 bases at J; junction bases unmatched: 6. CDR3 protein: CASIPSGRTSYEQYF. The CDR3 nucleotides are TGTGCCAGCATCCCTAGCGGGAGAACCTCCTACGAGCAGTACTTC.

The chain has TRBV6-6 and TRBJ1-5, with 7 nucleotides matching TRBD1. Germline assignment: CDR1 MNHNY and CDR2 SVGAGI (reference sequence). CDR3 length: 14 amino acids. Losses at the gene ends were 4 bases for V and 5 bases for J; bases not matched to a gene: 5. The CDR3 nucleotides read TGTGCCAGCAGTTTACGACAGGGCGATCAGCCCCAGCATTTT. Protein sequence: CASSLRQGDQPQHF.

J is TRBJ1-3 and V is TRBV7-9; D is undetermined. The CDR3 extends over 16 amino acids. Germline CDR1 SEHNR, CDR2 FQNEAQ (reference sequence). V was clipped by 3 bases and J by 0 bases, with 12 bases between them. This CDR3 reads CASSLAVSGSGNTIYF. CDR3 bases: TGTGCCAGCAGCTTGGCAGTCTCAGGCTCTGGAAACACCATATATTTT.

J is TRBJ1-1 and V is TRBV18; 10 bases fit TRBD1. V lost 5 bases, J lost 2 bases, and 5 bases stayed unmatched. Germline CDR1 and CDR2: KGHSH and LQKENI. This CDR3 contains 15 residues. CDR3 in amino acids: CASSTGQGDNTEAFF. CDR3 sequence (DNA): TGTGCCAGCTCAACTGGACAGGGGGATAACACTGAAGCTTTCTTT.

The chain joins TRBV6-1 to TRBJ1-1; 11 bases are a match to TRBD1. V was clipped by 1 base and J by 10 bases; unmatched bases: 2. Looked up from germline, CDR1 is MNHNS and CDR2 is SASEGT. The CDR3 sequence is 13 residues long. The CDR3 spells CASSEVGTGGAFF. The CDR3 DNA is TGTGCCAGCAGTGAAGTGGGGACAGGGGGAGCTTTCTTT.

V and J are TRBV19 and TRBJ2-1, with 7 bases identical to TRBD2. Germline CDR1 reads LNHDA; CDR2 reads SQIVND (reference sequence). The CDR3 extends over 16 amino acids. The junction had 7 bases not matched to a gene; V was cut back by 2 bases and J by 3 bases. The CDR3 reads CASSIQGGRYYNEQFF. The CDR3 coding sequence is TGTGCCAGTAGTATACAGGGCGGGAGATACTACAATGAGCAGTTCTTC.

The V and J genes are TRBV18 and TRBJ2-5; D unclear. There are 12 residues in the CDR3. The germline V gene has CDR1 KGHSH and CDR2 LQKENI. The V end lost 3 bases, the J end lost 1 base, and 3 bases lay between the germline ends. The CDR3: CASSPAQETQYF. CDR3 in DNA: TGTGCCAGCTCACCGGCCCAAGAGACCCAGTACTTC.

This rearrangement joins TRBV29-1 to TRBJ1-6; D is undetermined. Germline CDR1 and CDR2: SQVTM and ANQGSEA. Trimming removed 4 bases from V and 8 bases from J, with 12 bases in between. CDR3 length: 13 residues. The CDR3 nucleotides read TGCAGCGTTGCTGTGACGGGTGATTCACCCCTCCACTTT. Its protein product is CSVAVTGDSPLHF.

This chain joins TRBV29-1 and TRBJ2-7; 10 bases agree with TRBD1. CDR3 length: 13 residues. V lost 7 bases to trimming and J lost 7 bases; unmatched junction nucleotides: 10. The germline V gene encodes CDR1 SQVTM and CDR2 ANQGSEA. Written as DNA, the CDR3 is TGCAGCGCGAGGACAGGGGGTCGAGGAGAGCAGTACTTC. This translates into CSARTGGRGEQYF.

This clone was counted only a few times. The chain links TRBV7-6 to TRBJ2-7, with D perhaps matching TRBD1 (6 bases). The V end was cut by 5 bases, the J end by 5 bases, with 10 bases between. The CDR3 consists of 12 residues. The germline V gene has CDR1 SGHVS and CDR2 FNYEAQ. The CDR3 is CASSPNRDEQYF. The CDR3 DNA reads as TGTGCCAGCAGCCCCAACAGGGACGAGCAGTACTTC. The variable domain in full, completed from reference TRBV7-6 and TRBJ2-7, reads GAGVSQSPRYKVTKRGQDVALRCDPISGHVSLYWYRQALGQGPEFLTYFNYEAQQDKSGLPNDRFSAERPEGSISTLTIQRTEQRDSAMYRCASSPNRDEQYFGPGTRLTVT.